A single sample gave rise to the 25 T cell receptor beta chains below, sequenced in a study of cytomegalovirus exposure and HLA in healthy donors. The PCR used 60 Vbeta and 13 Jbeta primers. The assay was immunoSEQ multiplex PCR, and TCRdb's table has in-frame clones only and misses some. The sample has about 110,000 clones; about 80% are singletons. The sequencing input was PBMCs. Receptors were obtained from a young man in good health and CMV-seronegative.

The chain combines TRBV4-3 with TRBJ2-2; 7 bases line up with TRBD1. The CDR3 runs 14 residues. V was clipped by 4 bases and J by 6 bases; unmatched bases: 5. Germline CDR1 LGHNA, CDR2 YSLEER. The CDR3 coding sequence is TGCGCCAGCAGCCGACAGGGTTTGGCCGGGGAGCTGTTTTTT. This translates into CASSRQGLAGELFF.

About this clone itself: This same CDR3 is encoded by further DNA sequences in the sample. The rearrangement joins TRBV2 to TRBJ1-2; D is unclear. CDR1 and CDR2 (germline): SNHLY, FYNNEI. The CDR3 is 14 residues long. The V and J ends lost 7 bases and 4 bases respectively, with 16 bases between them. The CDR3 region is CASTQPEGGYGYTF. The CDR3 DNA is TGTGCCAGCACGCAGCCGGAGGGCGGCTATGGCTACACCTTC.

This chain links TRBV7-8 with TRBJ2-7, with 9 bases that match TRBD2. In germline, CDR1 is SGHVS, CDR2 FQNEAQ. The junction had 13 bases not matched to a gene; V was cut back by 5 bases and J by 5 bases. The CDR3 has 16 residues. CDR3 amino acids: CASSKLAGGEVNEQYF. CDR3 coding DNA: TGTGCCAGCAGCAAGCTGGCGGGAGGGGAGGTAAACGAGCAGTACTTC.

In regard to this clone: A junction end diverges from the germline sequence, so it may reflect a read error. V is TRBV6-5 and J is TRBJ2-2, with 8 bases fitting TRBD2. The CDR3 covers 16 residues. Looked up from germline, CDR1 is MNHEY and CDR2 is SVGAGI. Written as DNA, the CDR3 is TGTGCCAACAGTTACTCCGTGGCTAGCGGGACCGGGGAGCTGTTTTTT. Protein: CANSYSVASGTGELFF.

The chain carries TRBV4-3 and TRBJ1-5; D is ambiguous. The ends were cut back, 0 bases at V and 9 bases at J, with 12 bases in the middle. The CDR3 is 14 amino acids. CDR1 LGHNA and CDR2 YSLEER come from the germline V gene. CDR3 sequence: CASSQESGFGPQHF. The CDR3 DNA reads as TGCGCCAGCAGCCAAGAATCGGGGTTCGGGCCCCAGCATTTT.

The V call is TRBV6-1, the J call TRBJ1-1, with 8 bases matching TRBD1. Germline lookup yields CDR1 MNHNS and CDR2 SASEGT. Trimming cost V 6 bases and J 3 bases; bases outside gene matches: 6. The CDR3 contains 14 residues. Written as DNA, the CDR3 is TGTGCCAGCAGCAGACCAGGGGGCTACACTGAAGCTTTCTTT. Residues: CASSRPGGYTEAFF.

V and J are TRBV28 and TRBJ1-4, with D perhaps TRBD1 (6 bases). The germline V gene encodes CDR1 MDHEN and CDR2 SYDVKM. Trimming removed 4 bases from V and 8 bases from J, with 17 bases in between. This CDR3 has 15 amino acids. CDR3 loop: CASSSPGHPGEKLFF. The CDR3, as DNA: TGTGCCAGCAGTTCCCCGGGACACCCAGGGGAAAAACTGTTTTTT. Combining the CDR3 with reference TRBV28 and TRBJ1-4 gives the whole variable domain DVKVTQSSRYLVKRTGEKVFLECVQDMDHENMFWYRQDPGLGLRLIYFSYDVKMKEKGDIPEGYSVSREKKERFSLILESASTNQTSMYLCASSSPGHPGEKLFFGSGTQLSVL.

The chain carries TRBV19 and TRBJ1-2; 11 bases are a match to TRBD1. The CDR3 runs to 14 residues. J was trimmed by 4 bases and V by 9 bases; bases with no gene match: 7. Germline V CDR1 and CDR2: LNHDA, SQIVND (reference sequence). Here the CDR3 reads CASQGTGGTYGYTF. CDR3 coding DNA: TGTGCCAGCCAGGGGACAGGGGGAACCTATGGCTACACCTTC.

The table lists this clone with a count of one. CDR3 bases: TGTGCCAGTCGGGGGACAGGGGACACCTACGAGCAGTACTTC. Translation: CASRGTGDTYEQYF. The chain uses TRBV7-9 and TRBJ2-7; 10 bases match TRBD1. The junction had 7 bases not matched to a gene; V was cut back by 9 bases and J by 2 bases. CDR3 size: 14 residues. The germline V gene encodes CDR1 SEHNR and CDR2 FQNEAQ (reference sequence). The full variable domain, with the rest looked up from reference TRBV7-9 and TRBJ2-7, is DTGVSQNPRHKITKRGQNVTFRCDPISEHNRLYWYRQTLGQGPEFLTYFQNEAQLEKSRLLSDRFSAERPKGSFSTLEIQRTEQGDSAMYLCASRGTGDTYEQYFGPGTRLTVT.

The J gene is TRBJ2-7, the V gene TRBV4-3, with 9 bases that match TRBD1. The CDR3 has 14 residues. J lost 3 bases, V lost 1 base, and 1 base had no gene match. The germline gives CDR1 LGHNA, CDR2 YSLEER. CDR3 loop: CASSQGQGDYEQYF. In DNA form, the CDR3 reads TGCGCCAGCAGCCAAGGACAGGGGGACTACGAGCAGTACTTC.

The CDR3 bases are TGTGCCAGCAGTTTATTGGGGGCGCGAGGGGCCAACGTCCTGACTTTC. Amino acids: CASSLLGARGANVLTF. The chain couples TRBV27 to TRBJ2-6, with D perhaps matching TRBD1 (6 bases). Between the trimmed V and J ends, which lost 1 base and 4 bases, there was a span of 11 bases. CDR1 is MNHEY and CDR2 is SMNVEV in the germline V gene (reference sequence). The length of the CDR3 is 16 residues.

This clone was found a few times. The genes are TRBV5-1 and TRBJ2-3; tentative D call: TRBD1 (5 bases). Germline V lookup: CDR1 SGHRS, CDR2 YFSETQ. The CDR3 is 14 residues long. Deletions cut 4 bases from V and 2 bases from J, with 11 bases between. Here the CDR3 reads CASSVDSSTDTQYF. CDR3 coding DNA: TGCGCCAGCAGCGTAGACAGTTCCACAGATACGCAGTATTTT.

The J gene is TRBJ2-1, the V gene TRBV5-6, with TRBD2 as a possible D gene (5 bases). This CDR3 is 16 amino acids long. Germline V gene lookup returns CDR1 SGHDT and CDR2 YYEEEE. V gave up 4 bases and J gave up 0 bases, with 14 bases separating them. The CDR3 loop reads CASSSILGSSYNEQFF. For the CDR3, the DNA is TGTGCCAGCAGCAGCATCCTAGGGAGCTCCTACAATGAGCAGTTCTTC. The full variable domain, in which reference TRBV5-6 and TRBJ2-1 provide the parts outside the CDR3, is DAGVTQSPTHLIKTRGQQVTLRCSPKSGHDTVSWYQQALGQGPQFIFQYYEEEERQRGNFPDRFSGHQFPNYSSELNVNALLLGDSALYLCASSSILGSSYNEQFFGPGTRLTVL.

The chain links TRBV2 to TRBJ2-5; possible D gene TRBD1, 5 bases. This CDR3 spans 15 amino acids. V gave up 6 bases and J gave up 2 bases, with 16 bases separating them. Germline CDR1 is SNHLY and CDR2 is FYNNEI. CDR3 sequence: CASSPIGAQQETQYF. As DNA, the CDR3 is TGTGCCAGCAGCCCGATAGGGGCCCAACAAGAGACCCAGTACTTC.

Here the CDR3 DNA reads TGTGCCAGCAGTGCCCACCCTAGCGGGAGAAACATTCAGTACTTC. Translated: CASSAHPSGRNIQYF. This rearrangement joins TRBV6-1 to TRBJ2-4; the match to TRBD2 covers 10 bases. V lost 4 bases to trimming and J lost 6 bases; unmatched junction nucleotides: 6. This CDR3 region has 15 residues. Germline V gene data show CDR1 as MNHNS and CDR2 as SASEGT.

V is TRBV7-9 and J is TRBJ2-7; 8 bases align to TRBD1. Germline V lookup: CDR1 SEHNR, CDR2 FQNEAQ (reference sequence). This CDR3 has 16 residues. The trim removed 5 bases at V and 2 bases at J, leaving 11 bases unmatched. The CDR3 DNA sequence: TGTGCCAGCAGCCCCCGCGCCGGGACAGGCCCCTACGAGCAGTACTTC. Amino acids: CASSPRAGTGPYEQYF.

The chain recombines TRBV9 with TRBJ2-6, with TRBD1 matching over 11 bases. The CDR3 covers 20 residues. V gave up 2 bases and J gave up 3 bases; unmatched junction bases: 13. CDR1 and CDR2 from the germline V gene are SGDLS and YYNGEE. The CDR3 reads CASSVGAGQGGVGGANVLTF. CDR3 bases: TGTGCCAGCAGCGTCGGGGCGGGACAGGGGGGTGTTGGTGGGGCCAACGTCCTGACTTTC.

This rearrangement joins TRBV5-1 to TRBJ1-2; D might be TRBD1 (6 bases). The germline V and J ends were trimmed by 1 base and 1 base, with 11 bases remaining between them. This CDR3 region has 15 residues. Germline V gene data show CDR1 as SGHRS and CDR2 as YFSETQ. DNA for the CDR3: TGCGCCAGCAGCTTGTCTCAGGGGTTTAACTATGGCTACACCTTC. It translates to CASSLSQGFNYGYTF.

The genes are TRBV5-4 and TRBJ2-2; 7 nucleotides match TRBD1. This CDR3 comprises 15 residues. V lost 5 bases, J lost 3 bases, and 7 bases stayed unmatched. Germline CDR1 is SGHNT and CDR2 is YYREEE (reference sequence). CDR3 residues: CASSSGTEDTGELFF. The CDR3 DNA reads TGTGCCAGCAGTTCCGGGACAGAGGACACCGGGGAGCTGTTTTTT.

At least ten counts were recorded for this clone. This sequence joins TRBV19 and TRBJ2-5, with 7 positions matching TRBD2. This CDR3 is built from 14 residues. Losses at the gene ends were 3 bases for V and 5 bases for J; bases not matched to a gene: 6. Germline values: CDR1 LNHDA, CDR2 SQIVND (reference sequence). CDR3 residues: CASSIGTTPETQYF. The CDR3 DNA reads TGTGCCAGTAGTATCGGGACTACCCCCGAGACCCAGTACTTC. Supplemented by reference TRBV19 and TRBJ2-5, the full variable domain reads DGGITQSPKYLFRKEGQNVTLSCEQNLNHDAMYWYRQDPGQGLRLIYYSQIVNDFQKGDIAEGYSVSREKKESFPLTVTSAQKNPTAFYLCASSIGTTPETQYFGPGTRLLVL.

This clone was seen just once. This chain joins TRBV21-1 and TRBJ2-2; TRBD1 is taken as the D call from the table, unchecked against the DNA. TRBV21-1 is assigned pseudogene status. The CDR3 totals 19 residues. CDR3 loop: CASSKRATGGKENTGELFF. The DNA for the CDR3 is TGTGCCAGCAGCAAAAGAGCGACAGGGGGCAAGGAGAACACCGGGGAGCTGTTTTTT.

The rearrangement uses TRBV11-2 and TRBJ2-7; unclear D gene. Germline CDR1 SGHAT, CDR2 FQNNGV. CDR3 length: 13 amino acids. The V end lost 8 bases, the J end lost 1 base, and 12 bases lay between the germline ends. In DNA, the CDR3 is TGTGCCAGCCACCCGCCAGATTCCTACGAGCAGTACTTC. Translation gives CASHPPDSYEQYF.

This chain connects TRBV6-5 to TRBJ1-2; D may be TRBD1 (6 bases). The V end lost 4 bases, the J end lost 5 bases, and 17 bases lay between the germline ends. This CDR3 contains 15 residues. The germline CDR1 and CDR2 sequences are MNHEY and SVGAGI. In DNA, the CDR3 is TGTGCCAGCAGTTTACAGGGTATTGAAGGGTATGGCTACACCTTC. It translates to CASSLQGIEGYGYTF.

V and J are TRBV7-8 and TRBJ2-7; 9 bases match TRBD1. The CDR3 loop spans 16 amino acids. Germline V gene lookup returns CDR1 SGHVS and CDR2 FQNEAQ. V was clipped by 0 bases and J by 2 bases; unmatched bases: 5. The CDR3 nucleotides read TGTGCCAGCAGCTTAGCCCGGGACAGGGACCCCTACGAGCAGTACTTC. Translation: CASSLARDRDPYEQYF.

The chain carries TRBV25-1 and TRBJ1-2; TRBD1 matches 8 bases. CDR3 length equals 14 residues. The germline gives CDR1 MGHDK, CDR2 SYGVNS. The J segment lost 5 bases and the V segment lost 3 bases, leaving 5 bases of the junction unmatched. CDR3 DNA: TGTGCCAGCAGTGATCGGACAGGGATGTATGGCTACACCTTC. Residues: CASSDRTGMYGYTF.